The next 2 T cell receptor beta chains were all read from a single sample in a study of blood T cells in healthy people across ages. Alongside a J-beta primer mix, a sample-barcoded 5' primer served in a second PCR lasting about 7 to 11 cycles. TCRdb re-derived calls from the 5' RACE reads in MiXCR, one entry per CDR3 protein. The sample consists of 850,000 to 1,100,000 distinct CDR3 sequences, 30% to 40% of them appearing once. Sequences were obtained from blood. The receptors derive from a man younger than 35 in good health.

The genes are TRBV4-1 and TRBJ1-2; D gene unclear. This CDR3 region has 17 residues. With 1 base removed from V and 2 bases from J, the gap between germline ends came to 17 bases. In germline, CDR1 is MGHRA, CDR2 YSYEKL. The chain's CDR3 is CASSQATSGVKNYGYTF. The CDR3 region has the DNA TGCGCCAGCAGCCAAGCGACGAGCGGAGTCAAAAACTATGGCTACACCTTC.

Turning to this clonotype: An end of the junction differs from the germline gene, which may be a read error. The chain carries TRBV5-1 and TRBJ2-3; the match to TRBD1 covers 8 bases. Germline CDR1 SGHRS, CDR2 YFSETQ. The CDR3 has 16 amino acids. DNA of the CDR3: TGCGCCAGCACCTGGAATCCGGGACAGGCCACAGATACGCGGTATTTT. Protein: CASTWNPGQATDTRYF.